The source of this T cell receptor (beta chain) is a study of blood T cells in healthy people across ages. Deletions cut 5 bases from V and 0 bases from J, with 13 bases between. Germline CDR1 SQVTM, CDR2 ANQGSEA. This CDR3 is 14 amino acids long. A J-beta primer mix and a sample-barcoded 5' primer were used in a second PCR of about 7 to 12 cycles. TCRdb used MiXCR to reprocess the 5' RACE reads, holding one entry per CDR3 protein. The sample consists of around 940,000 distinct CDR3 sequences, roughly 47% of them appearing once. This clonotype was picked up a small number of times. The sequence derives from a woman aged 60 to 75 in good health. V is TRBV29-1 and J is TRBJ1-1; tentatively, D is TRBD1 (5 bases). Sequences were obtained from blood. CDR3 DNA sequence: TGCAGCGTTACAGGTGACCGCATGAACACTGAAGCTTTCTTT. Translation gives CSVTGDRMNTEAFF.